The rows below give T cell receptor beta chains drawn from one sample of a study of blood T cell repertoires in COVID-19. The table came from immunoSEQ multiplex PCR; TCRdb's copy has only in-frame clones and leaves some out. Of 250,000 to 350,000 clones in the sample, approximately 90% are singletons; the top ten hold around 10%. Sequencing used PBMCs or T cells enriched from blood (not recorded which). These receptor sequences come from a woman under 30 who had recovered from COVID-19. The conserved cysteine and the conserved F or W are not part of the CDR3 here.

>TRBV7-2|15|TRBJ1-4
ASSIRNRAQGNEKLF
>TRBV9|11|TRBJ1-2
ASSVEGGASYT
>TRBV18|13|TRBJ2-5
ASSPVGGEGETQY
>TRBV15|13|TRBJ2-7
ATSRETGSRYEQY
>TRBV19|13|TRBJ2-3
ASSIFGGYTDTQY
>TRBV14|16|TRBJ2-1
ASSQDRPSGNYYNEQF
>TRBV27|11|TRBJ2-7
ASSWDFPYEQY
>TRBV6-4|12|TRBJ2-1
ASSGTGEDNEQF
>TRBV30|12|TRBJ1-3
AWSENRAGNTIY
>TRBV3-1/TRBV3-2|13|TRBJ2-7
ASSDLAGARYEQY
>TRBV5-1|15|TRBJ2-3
ASSEPTSGGAADTQY
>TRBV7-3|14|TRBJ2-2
ASSLVLAGGTGELF
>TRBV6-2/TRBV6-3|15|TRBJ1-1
ASSSLAGGTGENEAF
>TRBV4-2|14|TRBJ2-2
ASSQVRPPGAGELF
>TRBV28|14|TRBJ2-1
ASSAFSGTTNNEQF
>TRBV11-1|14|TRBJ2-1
ASTLPGGRESDEQF
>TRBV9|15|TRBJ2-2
ASSAKTSGENTGELF
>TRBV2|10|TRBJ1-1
AGPGGNTEAF
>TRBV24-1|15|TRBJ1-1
ATSASGTGPMNTEAF
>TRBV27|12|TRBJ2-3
ASNRGASTDTQY
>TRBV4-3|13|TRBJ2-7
ASSQPGQGTYEQY
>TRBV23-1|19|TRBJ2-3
ASCCGHRDRGLIWRTDTQY
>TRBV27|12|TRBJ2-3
ASSFNVRTDTQY
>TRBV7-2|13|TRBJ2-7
ASSFRTGDAYEQY
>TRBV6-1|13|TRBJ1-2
ASSEGTGGPYGYT